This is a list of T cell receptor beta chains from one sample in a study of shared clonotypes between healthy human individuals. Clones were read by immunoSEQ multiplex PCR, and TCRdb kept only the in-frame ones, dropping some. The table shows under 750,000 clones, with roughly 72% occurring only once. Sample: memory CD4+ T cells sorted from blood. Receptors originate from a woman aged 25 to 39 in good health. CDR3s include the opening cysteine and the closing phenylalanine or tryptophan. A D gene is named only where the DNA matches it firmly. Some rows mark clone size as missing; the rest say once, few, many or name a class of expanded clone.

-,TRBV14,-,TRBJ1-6,TGTGCCAGCAGCCAAGGTGGCCCTAATTCACCCCTCCACTTT,CASSQGGPNSPLHF
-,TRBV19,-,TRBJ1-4,TGTGCCAGTAGTATGGTGGGGGCGGCTAATGAAAAACTGTTTTTT,CASSMVGAANEKLFF
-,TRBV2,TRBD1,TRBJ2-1,TGTGCCAGCAGTGGGACAGGGAGTAATGAGCAGTTCTTC,CASSGTGSNEQFF
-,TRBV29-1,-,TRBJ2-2,TGCAGCGTGAGGGAGATTTCAAACACCGGGGAGCTGTTTTTT,CSVREISNTGELFF
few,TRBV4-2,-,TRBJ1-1,TGTGCCAGCAGCCAAGATCTGCACACTGAAGCTTTCTTT,CASSQDLHTEAFF
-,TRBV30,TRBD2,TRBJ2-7,TGTGCCTGGAGACGACGGACTAGCGGGAGACTAAGCGAGCAGTACTTC,CAWRRRTSGRLSEQYF
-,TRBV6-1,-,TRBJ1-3,TGTGCCAGCACCGGAGCAGAGGGAGCGGGAAACACCATATATTTT,CASTGAEGAGNTIYF
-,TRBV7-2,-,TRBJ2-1,TGTGCCAGCAGCCAGGGAAGGGATAATGAGCAGTTCTTC,CASSQGRDNEQFF
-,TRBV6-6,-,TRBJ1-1,TGTGCCAGCAGAAAAACAGACAACACTGAAGCTTTCTTT,CASRKTDNTEAFF
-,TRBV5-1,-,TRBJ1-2,TGCGCCAGCAGCTCCCACCCGGGCTATGGCTACACCTTC,CASSSHPGYGYTF
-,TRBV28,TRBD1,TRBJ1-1,TGTGCCAGCAACCTCCCGGGACAGGGGGACACTGAAGCTTTCTTT,CASNLPGQGDTEAFF
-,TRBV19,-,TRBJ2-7,TGTGCCAGTAGTATCGGACGTAGCTCCTACGAGCAGTACTTC,CASSIGRSSYEQYF
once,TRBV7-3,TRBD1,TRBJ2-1,TGTGCCAGCAGCTTACTGACCGGGACAGGATACAATGAGCAGTTCTTC,CASSLLTGTGYNEQFF
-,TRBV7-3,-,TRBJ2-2,TGTGCCAGCAGCTTAGGGCTAGCCGCCGGGGAGCTGTTTTTT,CASSLGLAAGELFF
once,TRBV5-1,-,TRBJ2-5,TGCGCCAGCAGCTTGGGGACCCAAGAGACCCAGTACTTC,CASSLGTQETQYF
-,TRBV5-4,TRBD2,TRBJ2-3,TGTGCCAGCAGCTTGGATGCGGGAGCGGGCACAGATACGCAGTATTTT,CASSLDAGAGTDTQYF
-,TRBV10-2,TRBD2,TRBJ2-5,TGCGCCAGCAGTGAGTCGGGGACTACCTACCAAGAGACCCAGTACTTC,CASSESGTTYQETQYF
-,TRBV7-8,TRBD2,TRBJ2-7,TGTGCCAGCAGCTTTGGACTAGCGGGAGTGGAGGAGCAGTACTTC,CASSFGLAGVEEQYF
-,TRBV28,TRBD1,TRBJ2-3,TGTGCCAGCAGTCTACGACAGGGCGGAACAGATACGCAGTATTTT,CASSLRQGGTDTQYF
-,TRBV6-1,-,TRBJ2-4,TGTGCCAGCATTCGGGCGGGACTCAAAAACATTCAGTACTTC,CASIRAGLKNIQYF
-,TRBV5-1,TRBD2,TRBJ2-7,TGCGCCAGCAATCCGGGGACTAGCGGGACCGAGCAGTACTTC,CASNPGTSGTEQYF
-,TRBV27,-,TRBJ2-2,TGTGCCAGCAGTTCACAGGCTGGCACCGGGGAGCTGTTTTTT,CASSSQAGTGELFF
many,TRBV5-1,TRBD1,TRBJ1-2,TGCGCCAGCAGCCCAGACAGGCAGGGGGGCTATGGCTACACCTTC,CASSPDRQGGYGYTF
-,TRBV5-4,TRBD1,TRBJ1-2,TGTGCCAGCAGCCCGGATTGGACAGGGGACTATGGCTACACCTTC,CASSPDWTGDYGYTF
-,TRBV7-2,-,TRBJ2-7,TGTGCCAGCAGCTTAGGAGCAGGGTACGAGCAGTACTTC,CASSLGAGYEQYF
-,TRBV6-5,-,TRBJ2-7,TGTGCCAGCAGTTATACCACTGGCGAGCAGTACTTC,CASSYTTGEQYF
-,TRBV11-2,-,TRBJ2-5,TGTGCCAGCAGCTTAGAAACGCGGGATCAAGAGACCCAGTACTTC,CASSLETRDQETQYF
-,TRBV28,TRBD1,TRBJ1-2,TGTGCCAGCAGTTTAACCGGACAGGAATATGGCTACACCTTC,CASSLTGQEYGYTF
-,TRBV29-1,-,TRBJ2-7,TGCAGCGTTCGCGGACAACTCTCCTACGAGCAGTACTTC,CSVRGQLSYEQYF
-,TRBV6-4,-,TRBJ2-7,TGTGCCAGCAGTTACGATGGCGGGATAGGGGACGAGCAGTACTTC,CASSYDGGIGDEQYF